Each of the 14 T cell receptor beta chains below was sequenced from the same sample in a study of shared clonotypes between healthy human individuals. Measured with immunoSEQ multiplex PCR; TCRdb has only the in-frame clones, and not every one. The profile shows more than 2,000,000 clones, around nine tenths of them singletons. Material: naive CD4+ T cells sorted from blood. Described subset: CD45RA+ positively selected. All receptors derive from a young man in good health.

This chain joins TRBV6-5 and TRBJ2-7; 7 nucleotides match TRBD1. The germline V gene has CDR1 MNHEY and CDR2 SVGAGI. Trimming at V came to 6 bases and at J to 3 bases, leaving 8 bases not matched to a gene. The CDR3 covers 14 residues. The CDR3 loop is CASSIDRDLYEQYF. Written as DNA, the CDR3 is TGTGCCAGCAGCATCGACAGGGATCTCTACGAGCAGTACTTC.

The CDR3 coding sequence is TGTGCCAGCAGTCCAGTAAGTCCCCGCACAGATACGCAGTATTTT. Translated: CASSPVSPRTDTQYF. The gene calls are TRBV28 and TRBJ2-3; D gene ambiguous. V lost 5 bases, J lost 1 base, and 13 bases lay in between. The CDR3 is 15 residues long. In germline, CDR1 is MDHEN, CDR2 SYDVKM.

The chain couples TRBV7-2 to TRBJ1-1; D perhaps matches TRBD1 (6 bases). V was pared by 1 base and J by 6 bases, with 9 bases between. The CDR3 extends over 13 amino acids. Germline V gene sequence: CDR1 SGHTA, CDR2 FQGNSA. The CDR3 DNA follows: TGTGCCAGCAGCTTAGGACAGGTTGCTGAAGCTTTCTTT. It yields the protein CASSLGQVAEAFF.

Notes on this clone: One end of the junction is discordant with germline, which a read error may explain. The rearrangement links TRBV2 to TRBJ1-2; a weak D match, TRBD1 (5 bases). The CDR3 length is 14 residues. Germline V gives CDR1 SNHLY, CDR2 FYNNEI. In DNA, the CDR3 is TGTGCCAGCAGATCGGGACGGATAAACTATGACTACACCTTC. The encoded protein is CASRSGRINYDYTF.

The chain is built from TRBV2 and TRBJ2-1; D not resolved. V lost 5 bases to trimming and J lost 8 bases, with 7 bases between them. Germline CDR1 and CDR2: SNHLY and FYNNEI. The CDR3 covers 11 residues. The CDR3, as DNA: TGTGCCAGCAGTTACAATTATGAGCAGTTCTTC. Its translation: CASSYNYEQFF.

This rearrangement joins TRBV14 to TRBJ1-2; D uncertain. The CDR3 is 14 amino acids. V shed 1 base and J shed 5 bases, with 11 bases lying between them. Per germline, CDR1 SGHDN and CDR2 FVKESK. CDR3 loop: CASSQAPPPYGYTF. DNA of the CDR3: TGTGCCAGCAGCCAAGCACCGCCTCCTTATGGCTACACCTTC. Full variable domain (missing parts from reference TRBV14 and TRBJ1-2): EAGVTQFPSHSVIEKGQTVTLRCDPISGHDNLYWYRRVMGKEIKFLLHFVKESKQDESGMPNNRFLAERTGGTYSTLKVQPAELEDSGVYFCASSQAPPPYGYTFGSGTRLTVV.

The rearrangement uses TRBV19 and TRBJ1-5; a weak D match, TRBD1 (6 bases). V was clipped by 6 bases and J by 6 bases, with 15 bases between them. Germline V lookup: CDR1 LNHDA, CDR2 SQIVND (reference sequence). The CDR3 contains 14 residues. CDR3 bases: TGTGCCAGTAGCCCAACGGGGGCCGGTCAGCCCCAGCATTTT. It is translated as CASSPTGAGQPQHF.

The rearrangement links TRBV7-2 to TRBJ1-1, with D possibly matching TRBD1 (5 bases). Trimming shortened V by 5 bases and J by 4 bases, and 14 bases separated the two germline ends. This CDR3 is built from 14 residues. Germline V gives CDR1 SGHTA, CDR2 FQGNSA. The CDR3 coding sequence is TGTGCCAGCAGCCCGAACGGGGGTGTCACTGAAGCTTTCTTT. It is translated as CASSPNGGVTEAFF.

The rearrangement links TRBV28 to TRBJ2-5; D may be TRBD2 (6 bases). Trimming took 4 bases from V and 5 from J, leaving 17 bases between them. CDR1 is MDHEN and CDR2 is SYDVKM in the germline V gene. The CDR3 runs 15 residues. CDR3 in amino acids: CASSSQRGDLETQYF. The CDR3 bases are TGTGCCAGCAGTTCTCAGCGCGGGGACTTGGAGACCCAGTACTTC.

This rearrangement joins TRBV28 to TRBJ1-1, with D perhaps matching TRBD1 (5 bases). Germline values: CDR1 MDHEN, CDR2 SYDVKM. The CDR3 has 14 amino acids. Trimming removed 6 bases at V and 3 bases at J, with 14 bases between. CDR3: CASSPPPGYTEAFF. CDR3 nucleotides: TGTGCCAGCAGCCCTCCCCCAGGGTACACTGAAGCTTTCTTT.

Only a few counts were recorded for this clone. This CDR3 is also generated by other DNA sequences in the sample. This chain links TRBV10-1 with TRBJ2-7; D is possibly TRBD1 or TRBD2 (5 bases each). V gave up 3 bases and J gave up 0 bases, with 6 bases separating them. This CDR3 spans 13 amino acids. Germline V gives CDR1 WNHNN, CDR2 SYGVQD (reference sequence). The CDR3 DNA reads TGCGCCAGCAGTGATGGGACCTCCTACGAGCAGTACTTC. As protein: CASSDGTSYEQYF.

To note about this clone: In the same sample, other DNA sequences code for this CDR3. J is TRBJ2-3 and V is TRBV5-1; 8 nucleotides line up with TRBD1. The germline gives CDR1 SGHRS, CDR2 YFSETQ. V lost 2 bases, J lost 6 bases, and 5 bases stayed unmatched. This CDR3 region has 14 residues. CDR3 nucleotides: TGCGCCAGCAGCTTCGGACAGGGAGCCGATACGCAGTATTTT. This encodes CASSFGQGADTQYF.

The V and J genes are TRBV7-6 and TRBJ2-2; D unresolved. The CDR3 consists of 15 residues. Trimming removed 1 base from V and 5 bases from J, with 11 bases in between. Germline V gene sequence: CDR1 SGHVS, CDR2 FNYEAQ. The CDR3 nucleotides read TGTGCCAGCAGCTTAGGCCTAGACTTGACCGGGGAGCTGTTTTTT. Translation: CASSLGLDLTGELFF.

This clone was counted once. V usage is TRBV7-2 and J usage is TRBJ2-1; TRBD2 agrees at 10 bases. The V segment lost 0 bases and the J segment 7 bases; nucleotides outside the gene matches: 6. The CDR3 consists of 16 residues. Germline V CDR1 and CDR2: SGHTA, FQGNSA. The CDR3 sequence is CASSLAVASGSNEQFF. The CDR3 nucleotides are TGTGCCAGCAGCTTAGCGGTGGCTAGCGGGAGTAATGAGCAGTTCTTC.